This TCR beta chain appears in the sequencing data of a study of T-cell reconstitution after alpha-beta-depleted transplantation in children. Points on this clonotype: The target antigen is unknown.

Findings and caveats of the study: High day-60 TCRbeta diversity in some patients came from surviving recipient T cells and thymic progenitors. In patients about two months after transplant, alpha-beta T cells reportedly arose from several hundred expanded graft clones. One year after transplant, T-cell counts and diversity came mostly from newly produced T cells.

Germline CDR1 reads LGHDT; CDR2 reads YNNKEL (reference sequence). The CDR3 is made up of 17 amino acids. Between the trimmed V and J ends, which lost 0 bases and 4 bases, there was a span of 17 bases. Unique molecular identifiers were used to barcode this TCRbeta library. A single record per CDR3 protein comes from TCRdb applying MiXCR to the PCR reads. Found here are about 640,000 distinct CDR3 sequences, under 15% of them singletons; the top ten hold 2.2%. The source is a male patient younger than 18 who had a stem cell transplant for acute myeloid leukemia, so the T cells may come from the graft donor. V is TRBV3-1 and J is TRBJ2-3, with a possible D match to TRBD2 (6 bases). This material consisted of PBMCs, mostly from graft donor cells, taken 360 days after TCRalphabeta/CD19-depleted stem cell transplant. This chain's CDR3 is CASSQDSPGWGADTQYF. DNA of the CDR3: TGTGCCAGCAGCCAAGATTCCCCGGGCTGGGGGGCAGATACGCAGTATTTT.